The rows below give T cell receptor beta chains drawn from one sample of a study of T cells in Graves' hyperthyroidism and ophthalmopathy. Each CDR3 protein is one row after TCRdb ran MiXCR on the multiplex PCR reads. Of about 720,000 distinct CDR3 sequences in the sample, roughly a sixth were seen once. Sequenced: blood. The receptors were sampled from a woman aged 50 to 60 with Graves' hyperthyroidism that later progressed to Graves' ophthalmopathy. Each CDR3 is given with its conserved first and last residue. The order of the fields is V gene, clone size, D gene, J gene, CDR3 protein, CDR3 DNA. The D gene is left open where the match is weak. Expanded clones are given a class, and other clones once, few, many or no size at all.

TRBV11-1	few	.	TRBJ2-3	CASSLAGRLRADTQYF	TGTGCCAGCAGCTTAGCGGGCAGACTCCGCGCAGATACGCAGTATTTT
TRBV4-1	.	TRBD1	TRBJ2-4	CASSDRTGFNIQYF	TGCGCCAGCAGCGATCGGACAGGGTTCAACATTCAGTACTTC
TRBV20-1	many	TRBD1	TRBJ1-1	CSAKTGTTEAFF	TGCAGTGCGAAGACAGGGACTACTGAAGCTTTCTTT
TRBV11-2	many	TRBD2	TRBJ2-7	CASSFTERGDEQYF	TGTGCCAGCAGCTTCACAGAACGGGGGGACGAGCAGTACTTC
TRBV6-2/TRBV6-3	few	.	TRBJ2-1	CASSYRQRGEQFF	TGTGCCAGCAGTTATAGGCAGAGAGGGGAGCAGTTCTTC
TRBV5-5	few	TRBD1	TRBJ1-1	CASSHPPTGRGNEAFF	TGTGCCAGCAGCCATCCGCCGACAGGGCGGGGGAATGAAGCTTTCTTT
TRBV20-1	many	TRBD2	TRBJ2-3	CSARDHDSGGTDTQYF	TGCAGTGCTAGAGATCATGATAGCGGGGGCACAGATACGCAGTATTTT
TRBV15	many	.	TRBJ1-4	CATSRDLGDTNEKLFF	TGTGCCACCAGCAGAGATCTAGGGGATACTAATGAAAAACTGTTTTTT
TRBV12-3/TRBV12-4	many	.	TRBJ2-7	CASSSGTDLLTYF	TGTGCCAGCAGTTCCGGGACGGATTTGTTGACGTACTTC
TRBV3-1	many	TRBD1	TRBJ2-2	CASSQVGRQGDTGELFF	TGTGCCAGCAGCCAAGTTGGACGACAGGGCGACACCGGGGAGCTGTTTTTT
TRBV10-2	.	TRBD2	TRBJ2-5	CATGGWETQYF	TGCGCCACCGGGGGGTGGGAGACCCAGTACTTC
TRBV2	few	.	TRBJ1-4	CASSGLRGEREELFF	TGTGCCAGCAGTGGCTTGAGGGGAGAGCGTGAAGAACTGTTTTTT
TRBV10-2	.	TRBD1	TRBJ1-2	CASSVTGIGYTF	TGCGCCAGCAGTGTGACAGGGATCGGCTACACCTTC
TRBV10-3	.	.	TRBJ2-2	CAILPSGSRTGELFF	TGTGCCATCCTTCCATCAGGCTCAAGGACCGGGGAGCTGTTTTTT
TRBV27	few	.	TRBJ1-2	CASSLSPGDLGGYTF	TGTGCCAGCAGTTTATCTCCGGGAGACCTGGGGGGCTACACCTTC
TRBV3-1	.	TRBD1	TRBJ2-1	CASSSDRTGLRNEQFF	TGTGCCAGCAGCTCAGACAGGACAGGGTTGCGCAATGAGCAGTTCTTC
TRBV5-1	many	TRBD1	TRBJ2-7	CASSRDRPRGEQYF	TGCGCCAGCAGCCGGGACAGGCCACGAGGCGAGCAGTACTTC
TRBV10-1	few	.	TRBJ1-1	CASSGGDWDTEAFF	TGCGCCAGCAGTGGAGGGGATTGGGACACTGAAGCTTTCTTT
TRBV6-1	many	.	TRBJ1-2	CASRRPGFGYTF	TGTGCCAGCAGACGGCCAGGGTTTGGCTACACCTTC
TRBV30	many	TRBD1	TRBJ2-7	CAWRGTGTHEQYF	TGTGCCTGGAGAGGGACAGGGACACACGAGCAGTACTTC
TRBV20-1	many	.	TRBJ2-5	CSARQLANQETQYF	TGCAGTGCTAGACAACTAGCAAACCAAGAGACCCAGTACTTC
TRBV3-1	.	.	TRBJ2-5	CASSYRTARQETQYF	TGTGCCAGCAGCTATAGGACAGCAAGACAAGAGACCCAGTACTTC
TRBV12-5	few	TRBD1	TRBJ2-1	CASGSLTGGSYNEQFF	TGTGCTAGTGGTTCCCTTACAGGGGGATCCTACAATGAGCAGTTCTTC
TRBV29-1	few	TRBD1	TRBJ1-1	CSVEGTGGGAFF	TGCAGCGTTGAGGGGACAGGCGGTGGGGCTTTCTTT
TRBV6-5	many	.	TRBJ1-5	CASSYSMSSNQPQHF	TGTGCCAGCAGTTACTCGATGTCTAGCAATCAGCCCCAGCATTTT
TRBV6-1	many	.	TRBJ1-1	CAITYMVEAFF	TGTGCCATAACCTATATGGTTGAAGCTTTCTTT
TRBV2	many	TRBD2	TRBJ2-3	CASTGLAGGQTSTDTQYF	TGTGCCAGCACGGGACTAGCGGGGGGTCAAACTAGCACAGATACGCAGTATTTT
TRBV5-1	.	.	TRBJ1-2	CASSLVQGRDGYTF	TGCGCCAGCAGCTTGGTGCAGGGTCGCGATGGCTACACCTTC
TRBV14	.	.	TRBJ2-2	CASSQNQGNTGELFF	TGTGCCAGCAGCCAAAATCAGGGGAACACCGGGGAGCTGTTTTTT
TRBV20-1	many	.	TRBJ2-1	CSASRGGTSSYNEQFF	TGCAGTGCTAGTAGGGGGGGGACGAGCTCCTACAATGAGCAGTTCTTC
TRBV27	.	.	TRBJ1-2	CASSFWGEGGYTF	TGTGCCAGCAGTTTTTGGGGAGAAGGAGGCTACACCTTC
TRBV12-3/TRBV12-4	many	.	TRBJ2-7	CASSLLAHEQYF	TGTGCCAGCAGTTTACTGGCCCACGAGCAGTACTTC
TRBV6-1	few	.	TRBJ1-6	CASSPTGPVASPLHF	TGTGCCAGCAGCCCGACAGGTCCTGTTGCTTCACCCCTCCACTTT
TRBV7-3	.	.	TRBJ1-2	CASSFRTQGGYTF	TGTGCCAGCAGCTTCCGTACCCAGGGAGGCTACACCTTC
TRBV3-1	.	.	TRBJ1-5	CASSQSAMSNQPQHF	TGTGCCAGCAGCCAAAGCGCGATGAGCAATCAGCCCCAGCATTTT
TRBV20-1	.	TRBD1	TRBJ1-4	CSASRTGSYEKLFF	TGCAGTGCATCCCGGACAGGGAGTTATGAAAAACTGTTTTTT
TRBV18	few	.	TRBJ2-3	CASSPPRGFSSDTQYF	TGTGCCAGCTCACCCCCCCGGGGGTTTAGTTCGGATACGCAGTATTTT
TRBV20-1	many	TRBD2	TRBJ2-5	CSARSASGGQETQYF	TGCAGTGCTAGATCGGCTAGCGGGGGGCAAGAGACCCAGTACTTC
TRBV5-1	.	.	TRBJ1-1	CASSLESGGESEAFF	TGCGCCAGCAGCTTGGAATCGGGTGGAGAATCTGAAGCTTTCTTT
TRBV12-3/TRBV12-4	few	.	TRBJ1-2	CASSLDGGGTYGYTF	TGTGCCAGCAGCCTTGACGGAGGGGGAACCTATGGCTACACCTTC
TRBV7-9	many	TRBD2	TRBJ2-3	CASSSSGGAIDTQYF	TGTGCCAGCAGTTCTAGCGGGGGGGCAATAGATACGCAGTATTTT
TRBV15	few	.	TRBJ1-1	CATSSRGRTEAFF	TGTGCCACCAGCAGTCGGGGGAGGACTGAAGCTTTCTTT
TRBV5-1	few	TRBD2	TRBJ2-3	CASSLSGLAGGPDTQYF	TGCGCCAGCAGCTTGTCCGGACTAGCGGGGGGTCCAGATACGCAGTATTTT
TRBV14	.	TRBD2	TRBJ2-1	CASSQRTSSYNEQFF	TGTGCCAGCAGCCAAAGGACTAGCTCTTACAATGAGCAGTTCTTC
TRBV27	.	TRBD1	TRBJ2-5	CASPPPDRGLRVETQYF	TGTGCCAGCCCTCCCCCGGACAGGGGGCTGAGGGTTGAGACCCAGTACTTC
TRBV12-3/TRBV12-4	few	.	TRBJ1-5	CASSLSFRTGPNQPQHF	TGTGCCAGCAGTTTATCCTTTCGGACGGGCCCAAATCAGCCCCAGCATTTT
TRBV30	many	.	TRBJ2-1	CAWSSPPREQFF	TGTGCCTGGAGTTCCCCCCCTCGCGAGCAGTTCTTC